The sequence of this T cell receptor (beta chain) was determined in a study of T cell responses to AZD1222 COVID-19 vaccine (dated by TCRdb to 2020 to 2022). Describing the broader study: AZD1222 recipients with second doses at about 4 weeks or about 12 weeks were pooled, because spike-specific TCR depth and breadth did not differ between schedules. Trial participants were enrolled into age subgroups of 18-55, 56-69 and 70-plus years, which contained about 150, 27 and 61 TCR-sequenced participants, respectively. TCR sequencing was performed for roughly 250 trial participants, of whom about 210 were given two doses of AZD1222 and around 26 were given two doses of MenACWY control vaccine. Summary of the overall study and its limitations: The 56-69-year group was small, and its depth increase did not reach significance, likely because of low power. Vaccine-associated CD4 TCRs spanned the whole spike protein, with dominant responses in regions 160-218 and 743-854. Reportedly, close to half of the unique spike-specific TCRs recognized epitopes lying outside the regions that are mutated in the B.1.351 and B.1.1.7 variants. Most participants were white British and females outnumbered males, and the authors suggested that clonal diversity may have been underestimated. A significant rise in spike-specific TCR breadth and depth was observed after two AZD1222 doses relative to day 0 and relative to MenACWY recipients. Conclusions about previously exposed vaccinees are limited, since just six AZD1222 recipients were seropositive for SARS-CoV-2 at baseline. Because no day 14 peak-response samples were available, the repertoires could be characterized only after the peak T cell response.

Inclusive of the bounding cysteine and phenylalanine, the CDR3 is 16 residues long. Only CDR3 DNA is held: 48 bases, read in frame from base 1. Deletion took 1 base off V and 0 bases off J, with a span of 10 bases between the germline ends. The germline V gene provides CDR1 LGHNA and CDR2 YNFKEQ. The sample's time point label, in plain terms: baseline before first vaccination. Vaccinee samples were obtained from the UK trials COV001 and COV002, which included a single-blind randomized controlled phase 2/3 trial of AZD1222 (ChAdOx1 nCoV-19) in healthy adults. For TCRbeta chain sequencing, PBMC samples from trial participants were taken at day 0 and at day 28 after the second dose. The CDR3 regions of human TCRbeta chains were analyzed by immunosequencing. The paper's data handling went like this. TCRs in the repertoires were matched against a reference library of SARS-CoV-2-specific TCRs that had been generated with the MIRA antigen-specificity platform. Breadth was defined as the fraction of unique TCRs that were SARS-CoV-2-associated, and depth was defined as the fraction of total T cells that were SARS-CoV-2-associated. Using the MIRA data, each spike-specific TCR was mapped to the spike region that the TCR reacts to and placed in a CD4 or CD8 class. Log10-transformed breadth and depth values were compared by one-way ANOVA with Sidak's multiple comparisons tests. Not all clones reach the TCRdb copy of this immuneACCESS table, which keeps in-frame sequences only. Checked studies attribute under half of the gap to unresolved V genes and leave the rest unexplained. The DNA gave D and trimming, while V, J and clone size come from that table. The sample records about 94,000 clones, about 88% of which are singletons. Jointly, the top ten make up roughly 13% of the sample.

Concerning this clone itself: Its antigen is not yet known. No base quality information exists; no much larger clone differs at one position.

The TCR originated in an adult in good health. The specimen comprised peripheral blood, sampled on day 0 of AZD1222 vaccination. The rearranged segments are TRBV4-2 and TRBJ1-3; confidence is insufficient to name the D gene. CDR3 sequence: CASSQGSRSSGNTIYF. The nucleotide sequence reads TGTGCCAGCAGCCAAGGTAGCAGGAGCTCTGGAAACACCATATATTTT.